These T cell receptor beta chains were read from a single sample in a study of control samples from healthy donors and cancer patients. Produced via immunoSEQ multiplex PCR; TCRdb's table is partial and in-frame only. The repertoire holds under 200,000 clones, with about 94% as singletons. Input material: blood. All receptors derive from a woman aged 35 to 49 in good health. Each CDR3 is given with its conserved first and last residue. D genes are given only for firm matches. The size of a clone is reported for some rows only, either as once, few or many, or as a class for expanded clones.

TGTGCCAGCCGCAGGGACAGCACAGATACGCAGTATTTT CASRRDSTDTQYF TRBJ2-3 - TRBV6-1 -
TGTGCTAGTGGGACCGGGGGGGCCTTCACAGATACGCAGTATTTT CASGTGGAFTDTQYF TRBJ2-3 - TRBV12-5 TRBD2
TGTGCCAGCAGCAAAAAAGTGTGGGGCCGGGACAGGGGGCGCCCCGGTATTGATTCACCCCTCCACTTT CASSKKVWGRDRGRPGIDSPLHF TRBJ1-6 - TRBV21-1 -
TGTGCCAGCCGGCTCGGACAGGGCTATGGCTACACCTTC CASRLGQGYGYTF TRBJ1-2 - TRBV7-8 TRBD1
TGTGCCAGCAGCTTTTGGACAGGGGGTAATGAAAAACTGTTTTTT CASSFWTGGNEKLFF TRBJ1-4 - TRBV7-9 TRBD1
TGTGCCATCAGTTCAGGGGGCTTAAGGAACTATGGCTACACCTTC CAISSGGLRNYGYTF TRBJ1-2 - TRBV10-3 TRBD1
TGCGCCAGCAGCTTGGACGAGGGAGTCTACGAGCAGTACTTC CASSLDEGVYEQYF TRBJ2-7 - TRBV5-1 -
TGCGCCAGCAGCTCCGGACAGGGAACTCAGCCCCAGCATTTT CASSSGQGTQPQHF TRBJ1-5 - TRBV5-1 TRBD1
TGTGCCTGGAGGGGGGGGCCTAGCACAGATACGCAGTATTTT CAWRGGPSTDTQYF TRBJ2-3 - TRBV30 -
TGTGCCATCAGTCGGACAGGGGACGGCTACACCTTC CAISRTGDGYTF TRBJ1-2 - TRBV10-3 TRBD1
TGTGCCAGCAGCTTAGTAGATACGCAGTATTTT CASSLVDTQYF TRBJ2-3 - TRBV11-1 -
TGTGCCATCAGTCCCGAAGGAGGGAACACTGAAGCTTTCTTT CAISPEGGNTEAFF TRBJ1-1 - TRBV10-3 -
TGTGCCAGCAGCTTAGACGGCTCTGGGGGAAACACCATATATTTT CASSLDGSGGNTIYF TRBJ1-3 - TRBV7-2 -
TGTGCCAGCGCAAGACAGGGGGCGACGGGAAACACCATATATTTT CASARQGATGNTIYF TRBJ1-3 - TRBV18 TRBD1
TGTGCCAGTAGTATCCCGAACTCCTACGAGCAGTACTTC CASSIPNSYEQYF TRBJ2-7 - TRBV19 -
TGTGCCAGCAGCGGGGGGACAGGTGGTAGCTCCTACAATGAGCAGTTCTTC CASSGGTGGSSYNEQFF TRBJ2-1 - TRBV7-2 TRBD1
TGTGCCAGCAGCTCGGACAGGGGGCCCGGTTCACCCCTCCACTTT CASSSDRGPGSPLHF TRBJ1-6 - TRBV7-2 TRBD1
TGCGCCAGCAGCTTAGACCGGACAGGGGGAGGCTACACCTTC CASSLDRTGGGYTF TRBJ1-2 - TRBV4-3 TRBD1
TGTGCCAGCAGCTTAGCTCGGGGGGGGGACGAAAAACTGTTTTTT CASSLARGGDEKLFF TRBJ1-4 - TRBV11-2 -
TGTGCCAGCAGCTTAGTAGGGGGCCCCTTCCAGTACTTC CASSLVGGPFQYF TRBJ2-5 - TRBV11-2 TRBD1
TGTGCCAGCTCGCGGAGGACAGGGGAGAACACTGAAGCTTTCTTT CASSRRTGENTEAFF TRBJ1-1 - TRBV18 TRBD1
TGTGCCAGTGGACACACTGAAGCTTTCTTT CASGHTEAFF TRBJ1-1 - TRBV19 -
TGTGCCAGCCGGGACAGTGATCAGCCCCAGCATTTT CASRDSDQPQHF TRBJ1-5 - TRBV2 TRBD1
TGTGCCAGCAGTGTAGGGGGGCATCAGCCCCAGCATTTT CASSVGGHQPQHF TRBJ1-5 once TRBV2 -
TGCGCCAGCAGCACAGGAGAAACGAACAGCAATCAGCCCCAGCATTTT CASSTGETNSNQPQHF TRBJ1-5 - TRBV5-1 -
TGTGCCAGCAGCTCCAGTGGGAACACCGGGGAGCTGTTTTTT CASSSSGNTGELFF TRBJ2-2 - TRBV7-9 -
TGTGCCAGTAGTGGTCTTGGGGAGACCCAGTACTTC CASSGLGETQYF TRBJ2-5 - TRBV19 -
TGCGCCAGCAGTTTGACGAACACTGAAGCTTTCTTT CASSLTNTEAFF TRBJ1-1 once TRBV5-1 -
TGCAGCGTTGACAGGGGGAATGAAAAACTGTTTTTT CSVDRGNEKLFF TRBJ1-4 - TRBV29-1 TRBD1
TGTGCCAGCCGGGGGGGATTGAACACTGAAGCTTTCTTT CASRGGLNTEAFF TRBJ1-1 - TRBV7-9 -
TGCGCCAGCAGTGAGTCGACTCTTGATCAGCCCCAGCATTTT CASSESTLDQPQHF TRBJ1-5 - TRBV10-2 -
TGTGCCAGTAGTGCCCTCGGGGCGTCGCCCCAGCATTTT CASSALGASPQHF TRBJ1-5 - TRBV19 -
TGCGCCAGCAGTCTCGGCAGGGGGGGAGGCACAGATACGCAGTATTTT CASSLGRGGGTDTQYF TRBJ2-3 - TRBV5-1 -
TGTGCCAGCAGTTCCTTAACCTCAGGGGAAGGCTACACCTTC CASSSLTSGEGYTF TRBJ1-2 - TRBV6-5 -
TGTGCCAGCAGCATCCGGGACAGGGGGTACGAAAAACTGTTTTTT CASSIRDRGYEKLFF TRBJ1-4 once TRBV5-8 TRBD1
TGTGCCAGCAGCTACTCGGGGGGGCCGAGATATGGCTACACCTTC CASSYSGGPRYGYTF TRBJ1-2 - TRBV9 -
TGTGCCAGCAGCGCCCGGACTAGCGGGGGACACGAGCAGTACTTC CASSARTSGGHEQYF TRBJ2-7 once TRBV9 TRBD2
TGCGCCAGCAGCCTCCTAGCGGGGCTCAGCTCCTACAATGAGCAGTTCTTC CASSLLAGLSSYNEQFF TRBJ2-1 - TRBV4-3 TRBD2
TGTGCCAGCAGCTTGTGGCGGGACCAAGAGACCCAGTACTTC CASSLWRDQETQYF TRBJ2-5 - TRBV5-4 -
TGTGCCAGCAGCGTAGTGAGGGGAGCAGCTTTCTTT CASSVVRGAAFF TRBJ1-1 - TRBV9 -
TGCGCCAGCAGCTTGGGGGGGACAGGATACAATGAGCAGTTCTTC CASSLGGTGYNEQFF TRBJ2-1 - TRBV5-1 TRBD1
TGTGCCAGCAGAGAAATTTGGGGGGTGGAGACAGATACGCAGTATTTT CASREIWGVETDTQYF TRBJ2-3 - TRBV7-9 -
TGCAGTGCTAGTATAGGACACCAGAACACTGAAGCTTTCTTT CSASIGHQNTEAFF TRBJ1-1 - TRBV20-1 -
TGTGCCAGCAGCGCCTACAGGGGAAGTTTCCAAGAGACCCAGTACTTC CASSAYRGSFQETQYF TRBJ2-5 - TRBV5-6 TRBD1
TGTGCCAGCAGGACGGGGGCCTACACCGGGGAGCTGTTTTTT CASRTGAYTGELFF TRBJ2-2 - TRBV27 -
TGCAGCGTTGTCACTGGACAGACCAATCAGCCCCAGCATTTT CSVVTGQTNQPQHF TRBJ1-5 - TRBV29-1 -
TGTGCCAGCAGCTCCCGACAGGGTCCCACTGAAGCTTTCTTT CASSSRQGPTEAFF TRBJ1-1 - TRBV7-2 TRBD1
TGTGCCAGCAGAGTAACCCCGGGTTACGGAAACACCATATATTTT CASRVTPGYGNTIYF TRBJ1-3 - TRBV2 -
TGTGCCAGCCCACCGGGGACCGAAGCTAACTATGGCTACACCTTC CASPPGTEANYGYTF TRBJ1-2 - TRBV18 -
TGTGCCAGCAGCGCGGCTATCTCCGGACGGGAGCAGTACTTC CASSAAISGREQYF TRBJ2-7 - TRBV9 -
TGCAGCGTCAGAAAAGGGTCTGGAAACACCATATATTTT CSVRKGSGNTIYF TRBJ1-3 - TRBV29-1 -
TGTGCCAGTACTCAGGGACGGCCGAACACTGAAGCTTTCTTT CASTQGRPNTEAFF TRBJ1-1 - TRBV19 -
TGTGCCATCAGTCTAGCGGTGAGCTCCTACGAGCAGTACTTC CAISLAVSSYEQYF TRBJ2-7 - TRBV10-3 TRBD2